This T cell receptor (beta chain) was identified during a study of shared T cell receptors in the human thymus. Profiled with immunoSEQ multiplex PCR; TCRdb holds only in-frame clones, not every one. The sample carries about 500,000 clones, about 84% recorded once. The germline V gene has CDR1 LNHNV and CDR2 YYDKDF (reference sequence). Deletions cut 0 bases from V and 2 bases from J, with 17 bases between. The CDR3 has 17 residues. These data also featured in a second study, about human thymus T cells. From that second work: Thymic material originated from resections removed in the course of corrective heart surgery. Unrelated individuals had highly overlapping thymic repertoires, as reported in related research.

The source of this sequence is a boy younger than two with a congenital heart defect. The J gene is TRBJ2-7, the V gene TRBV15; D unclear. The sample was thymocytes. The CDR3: CATSRDPVGRLAYEQYF. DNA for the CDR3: TGTGCCACCAGCAGAGACCCCGTTGGCAGGCTTGCCTACGAGCAGTACTTC.